This T cell receptor beta chain appears in the sequencing data of a study of naive and memory T cell subsets (TCRdb year 2017). Background on the whole study: Sorted naive and memory T cell subsets from peripheral blood were analyzed in the study using a UMI-based, open-source pipeline for TCR alpha and beta sequencing. IgG serology results and the functional CMV T cell responses were in complete agreement. RNA was DNase-treated and reverse transcribed with TCR constant-region primers, mostly using SuperScript III. Broader findings and caveats from the paper: After error correction, over 90% of naive TCR sequences appeared only once, giving much steeper abundance distributions than memory subsets. No ground truth was available to validate the repertoire findings for the naive and memory subsets. In both CD4 and CD8 cells, going from naive through CM, EM and EMRA, the Gini index went up while Shannon and inverse Simpson diversity went down. TCR abundance followed a power law with an exponent that was different for naive and memory subsets but consistent across the three individuals. RNA-based TCR counts may be affected by expression changes linked to T cell activation and differentiation. Clonotypes were defined as single alpha or beta chain sequences, not paired alpha/beta receptors.

Library method: UMI-ligation and nested PCR. An equimolar mix of two oligonucleotides covering both TRBC1 and TRBC2 was used as the beta constant-region primer. Four rounds of PCR, combining the SP2 primer with nested alpha and beta constant-region primers, were used to amplify the ligated cDNA. A single-stranded oligonucleotide carrying the SP2 primer and a 12-nucleotide UMI was ligated to the 3' end of the cDNA by T4 RNA ligase 1. Incubation of the ligation reaction lasted about 20-25 hours at 16 degrees C. PCR2 was typically run as a SYBR Green qPCR and stopped at a predetermined threshold to prevent over-amplification. Agencourt AMPure XP magnetic beads were used for all purifications after the first. Libraries were quantified by Qubit and checked on a TapeStation, where a main peak was expected near 650 bp. Pooled libraries were sequenced on an Illumina MiSeq using v2 2x251 paired-end kits, and typically roughly 0.95-2.1 million reads were obtained per sample. Each sample library was pooled at approximately 4.2 nM, and about 4.5-7.5% PhiX was included to improve cluster recognition. The source study handled its data this way. Decombinator assigned V and J genes to Demultiplexor-processed FASTQ reads by tag matching, allowing a single base-pair mismatch. Collapsinator relied on UMIs to fix sequencing errors as well as frequency errors caused by PCR heterogeneity. TCRs were translated and CDR3s were extracted from the conserved cysteine to the FGXG phenylalanine by CDR3Translator, with non-productive sequences being flagged. Gini, Shannon entropy and inverse Simpson indices were calculated on repertoires subsampled to equal numbers of UMI-defined TCRs. Clonotype abundance distributions were fitted to a power law by maximum likelihood within the linear range. On one naive CD8 sample, the pipeline and MIGEC gave similar UMI counts, unique TCR numbers and clonal distributions. A set of several thousand CMV-associated CDR3 sequences, compiled from VDJdb and a published dataset, was used to search the repertoires. The public reads were reprocessed in TCRdb via fastp at Q25 and MiXCR, keeping in-frame beta chains. When rows share a CDR3 protein, they turn into one entry using the most common DNA and genes. TCRdb's processing, not the study's, gives the V and J calls here. Across this sample there are 100,000 to 150,000 distinct CDR3 sequences, with roughly 36% seen only once. The ten largest clones add up to approximately 0.88% of the sample.

In the case of this clonotype: Its antigen is unknown. No base-level quality is on record; no much larger clone is a single base apart.

The CDR1 and CDR2 encoded by the germline V gene are KGHSH and LQKENI. Spanning cysteine to phenylalanine, the CDR3 consists of 14 amino acids. This entry keeps only the CDR3 DNA: 42 bases, framed from base 1. V is reduced by 3 bases and J by 1 base, leaving a spacing of 9 bases between them. From the second PCR step on, the TCR alpha and beta chain libraries were amplified in separate reactions. To determine each donor's CMV status, fresh PBMCs were stimulated overnight with CMV viral lysate, and IFNgamma production from CD4+ T cells was then assessed. CD4 T cells were positively selected with Miltenyi beads, followed by positive selection of CD8 T cells from the CD4-negative fraction. Cells stained for CD3, CD4, CD8, CD45RA, CD27 and a live/dead dye were sorted on a BD Aria II into four subsets by CD45RA and CD27. A few healthy volunteers provided blood, and each donor's sample was split into CD4 and CD8 T cells and then further divided into four differentiation subsets. Roughly 120 ml of peripheral blood was collected from each donor, and PBMC were isolated from the blood using Ficoll-Paque PLUS density-gradient centrifugation. Sorted cells were lysed in RLT buffer, and RNA was extracted with a Qiagen RNeasy kit and stored at -80°C.

This clonotype was obtained from a human donor in good health. Recombination linked TRBV18 to TRBJ1-1; the D gene assignment is ambiguous. Sequenced sample: central memory CD4+ T cells from blood. This sample's cell subset or site label indicates: central memory, CD45RA- CD27+. The CDR3 reads as follows: CASSPFGSNTEAFF. Here is the DNA: TGTGCCAGCTCACCCTTCGGTTCGAACACTGAAGCTTTCTTT.